Detailed here is one T cell receptor (beta chain). In the same sample, other DNA sequences code for this CDR3. The record originates from a study of cytomegalovirus exposure and HLA in healthy donors. PCR employed 60 Vbeta and 13 Jbeta primers. TCRdb's copy holds only in-frame clones and misses some; the assay was immunoSEQ multiplex PCR. The table includes fewer than 200,000 clones, approximately 80% detected once. The sequenced material came from PBMCs. The sequence was collected from a man aged 25-45 years in good health and CMV-seropositive.

The CDR3 bases are TGCGCCAGCAGCCAAGATGATACAGGCCACTACGAGCAGTACTTC. Amino acid sequence: CASSQDDTGHYEQYF. V is TRBV4-1 and J is TRBJ2-7, with TRBD1 as a possible D gene (5 bases). The CDR3 is made up of 15 amino acids. V was clipped by 0 bases and J by 3 bases, with 12 bases between them. Germline-derived CDR1 and CDR2 are MGHRA and YSYEKL.